A single sample gave rise to the 9 T cell receptor beta chains below, sequenced in a study of human T cells and chemical hapten exposure. Time point defined: pre-sensitization, week 0. Treatment defined: therapeutic diphenylcyclopropenone sensitization with weekly scalp DPC. One entry per CDR3 protein results from TCRdb running MiXCR on the RACE reads. This sample carries around 380,000 distinct CDR3 sequences, approximately 5.8% of them seen once, and the ten largest clones take around 8.8%. The starting material was whole blood, obtained in connection with sensitization to the hapten diphenylcyclopropenone (DPC). The source of these receptors is a woman between 18 and 29 years old with alopecia areata. Some clones in this sample may be carry-over from other donors' samples.

This clonotype has a count of ten or more. The gene calls are TRBV15 and TRBJ2-1, with 9 bases fitting TRBD2. The CDR3 runs 16 residues. With 2 bases clipped from V and 8 bases from J, the junction kept 10 bases outside the gene matches. Per germline, CDR1 LNHNV and CDR2 YYDKDF (reference sequence). The DNA for the CDR3 is TGTGCCACCAGCAGAAGGAGGGCGGGGGGGCCCGATGAGCAGTTCTTC. This sequence encodes CATSRRRAGGPDEQFF.

At least ten counts were recorded for this clonotype. The V and J genes are TRBV9 and TRBJ2-1; a possible D gene is TRBD1 (7 bases). The CDR3 runs to 15 residues. The V gene's germline CDR1 is SGDLS and CDR2 YYNGEE. V lost 6 bases, J lost 1 base, and 14 bases lay in between. CDR3 protein: CASTPSGGSYNEQFF. The CDR3 nucleotides are TGTGCCAGCACCCCCTCAGGGGGGTCCTACAATGAGCAGTTCTTC.

There are a few counts of this clonotype. Here the CDR3 DNA reads TGTGCCAGCGGATCGATCAGGGGAGGGAACACCGGGGAGCTGTTTTTT. Protein sequence: CASGSIRGGNTGELFF. The chain links TRBV12-3 or TRBV12-4 to TRBJ2-2; either TRBD1 or TRBD2 may supply D (6 bases each). V was cut by 8 bases and J by 1 base, with 17 bases left in between. This CDR3 region has 16 residues.

This sequence joins TRBV3-1 and TRBJ2-5; 10 positions agree with TRBD1. The length of the CDR3 is 16 residues. Germline CDR1 and CDR2: LGHDT and YNNKEL (reference sequence). V lost 0 bases, J lost 3 bases, and 4 bases stayed unmatched. DNA of the CDR3: TGTGCCAGCAGCCAAGATCCCGGGACAGGGGAAGAGACCCAGTACTTC. It encodes CASSQDPGTGEETQYF.

The chain's CDR3 is CASSSTGDETQYF. CDR3 sequence (DNA): TGTGCCAGCAGCTCAACAGGGGACGAGACCCAGTACTTC. This chain links TRBV6-6 with TRBJ2-5; 7 bases fit TRBD1. The CDR3 has 13 amino acids. CDR1 is MNHNY and CDR2 is SVGAGI in the germline V gene (reference sequence). The J segment lost 5 bases and the V segment lost 6 bases, leaving 6 bases of the junction unmatched.

This chain links TRBV7-2 with TRBJ1-3; D ambiguous. V lost 1 base and J 2 bases, leaving 6 bases between the germline ends. The germline V gene has CDR1 SGHTA and CDR2 FQGNSA. The CDR3 totals 14 residues. CDR3 sequence: CASSLGITGNTIYF. The DNA of the CDR3 is TGTGCCAGCAGCTTAGGAATAACTGGAAACACCATATATTTT.

This clonotype has a count of ten or more. V is TRBV29-1 and J is TRBJ2-7; 8 bases fit TRBD2. The germline gives CDR1 SQVTM, CDR2 ANQGSEA. The CDR3 is 13 amino acids. Trimming took 6 bases from V and 3 from J; bases not matched to a gene: 7. CDR3 in amino acids: CSVHSGGGYEQYF. CDR3 nucleotides: TGCAGCGTCCACAGCGGGGGAGGCTACGAGCAGTACTTC.

This clonotype has only a few counts. The rearrangement uses TRBV7-2 and TRBJ2-5, with 13 bases fitting TRBD2. This CDR3 spans 18 amino acids. V lost 1 base, J lost 4 bases, and 9 bases stayed unmatched. Germline CDR1 SGHTA, CDR2 FQGNSA. CDR3 DNA sequence: TGTGCCAGCAGCTTAGGCGGGACTAGCGGGGCATTGGGAGAGACCCAGTACTTC. Encoded protein: CASSLGGTSGALGETQYF. The full variable domain, its missing parts supplied by reference TRBV7-2 and TRBJ2-5, is GAGVSQSPSNKVTEKGKDVELRCDPISGHTALYWYRQSLGQGLEFLIYFQGNSAPDKSGLPSDRFSAERTGGSVSTLTIQRTQQEDSAVYLCASSLGGTSGALGETQYFGPGTRLLVL.

Many counts were recorded for this clonotype. The rearrangement links TRBV5-1 to TRBJ2-5; D is unclear. Trimming removed 0 bases from V and 5 bases from J, with 8 bases in between. Germline CDR1 reads SGHRS; CDR2 reads YFSETQ. CDR3 length equals 13 residues. CDR3 coding DNA: TGCGCCAGCAGCTTGGCCCCCCCGGAGACCCAGTACTTC. This sequence encodes CASSLAPPETQYF.